Following are 11 T cell receptor beta chains from one sample sequenced in a study of T cells in Graves' hyperthyroidism and ophthalmopathy. Amplification of TCR beta CDR3 regions used RNA as the template. HTBI primers drove first-round RT-PCR of the TCR CDR3. TCRdb fed the multiplex PCR reads into MiXCR, producing one record per CDR3 protein. Of about 290,000 distinct CDR3 sequences listed, about 16% were seen once; the top ten hold over 25%. Specimen: blood. The receptors come from a woman aged 50 to 65 with Graves' hyperthyroidism that later progressed to Graves' ophthalmopathy.

The sample holds many counts of this clonotype. The chain carries TRBV3-1 and TRBJ2-1; D gene uncertain. The germline V gene has CDR1 LGHDT and CDR2 YNNKEL (reference sequence). V was pared by 0 bases and J by 1 base, with 7 bases between. The CDR3 length is 15 residues. The CDR3 coding sequence is TGTGCCAGCAGCCAAGAGCCTAATTCCTACAATGAGCAGTTCTTC. Amino acid sequence: CASSQEPNSYNEQFF.

This clonotype was seen more than once but under ten times. Its ends do not fully match the called genes, so a read error is possible. The V and J genes are TRBV29-1 and TRBJ2-2, with D tentatively TRBD2 (5 bases). The CDR3 runs 14 residues. Per germline, CDR1 SQVTM and CDR2 ANQGSEA. Here the CDR3 DNA reads TGCAGCGTTGACGCAGGCCTTAACACCGGGGAGCTGGTTTTT. Protein product: CSVDAGLNTGELVF.

In this sample, this clonotype turned up a few times. The rearrangement joins TRBV4-1 to TRBJ1-1; D is possibly TRBD1 (5 bases). This CDR3 is 19 amino acids long. V lost 4 bases and J lost 1, with 25 bases in between. Germline V gene data show CDR1 as MGHRA and CDR2 as YSYEKL. CDR3 DNA sequence: TGCGCCAGCAGCCGGGGGGGGATGGTAATAAGGGGATCGAACACTGAAGCTTTCTTT. Translating it yields CASSRGGMVIRGSNTEAFF.

This clonotype has at least ten counts. The genes are TRBV24-1 and TRBJ2-2; 8 bases map to TRBD2. CDR1 KGHDR and CDR2 SFDVKD come from the germline V gene. The CDR3 contains 15 residues. Trimming removed 1 base from V and 3 bases from J; junction bases left unmatched: 0. The CDR3 here is CATSDLAGDTGELFF. In nucleotides, the CDR3 is TGTGCCACCAGTGATTTAGCGGGAGACACCGGGGAGCTGTTTTTT.

This clonotype was counted ten times or more. The J gene is TRBJ2-1, the V gene TRBV19; tentative D call: TRBD2 (5 bases). V was shortened by 3 bases and J by 9 bases, with 12 bases between the two germline ends. CDR1 is LNHDA and CDR2 is SQIVND in the germline V gene (reference sequence). There are 13 residues in the CDR3. The CDR3 coding sequence is TGTGCCAGTAGTATCGGCCTAGCTGTTGAGCAGTTCTTC. Protein sequence: CASSIGLAVEQFF.

On this clonotype itself: A read error may explain this, as a much larger clone is one base away. V usage is TRBV7-3 and J usage is TRBJ1-3; the D is unclear. This CDR3 spans 16 amino acids. Germline CDR1 reads SGHTA; CDR2 reads FQGTGA. The CDR3 DNA follows: TGTGCCAGCAGCCCCGGACGGTTTGTCTCTGGAAACACCATGTATTTT. Protein product: CASSPGRFVSGNTMYF.

In its sample, this clonotype was seen many times. The genes are TRBV28 and TRBJ1-1; D is ambiguous. CDR1 and CDR2 from the germline V gene are MDHEN and SYDVKM. The germline V and J ends were trimmed by 3 bases and 1 base, with 18 bases remaining between them. The CDR3 loop spans 17 amino acids. CDR3 protein: CASSFPFGQRGNTEAFF. CDR3 nucleotide sequence: TGTGCCAGCAGTTTTCCATTCGGGCAGCGGGGGAACACTGAAGCTTTCTTT.

V is TRBV12-3 or TRBV12-4 and J is TRBJ2-7; D gene uncertain. The CDR3 has 14 amino acids. With 2 bases removed from V and 5 bases from J, the gap between germline ends came to 13 bases. CDR3 in amino acids: CASSLYSFRDEQYF. The CDR3 DNA reads TGTGCCAGCAGTTTATACTCTTTTCGGGACGAGCAGTACTTC.

In this sample, this clonotype turned up many times. The genes are TRBV18 and TRBJ2-1; no clear D. With 3 bases removed from V and 4 bases from J, the gap between germline ends came to 13 bases. This CDR3 is 15 amino acids long. Germline V lookup: CDR1 KGHSH, CDR2 LQKENI. In DNA form, the CDR3 reads TGTGCCAGCTCACCGGCAGGCCTGGGATACAATGAGCAGTTCTTC. It is translated as CASSPAGLGYNEQFF. Complete variable domain (other parts from reference TRBV18 and TRBJ2-1): NAGVMQNPRHLVRRRGQEARLRCSPMKGHSHVYWYRQLPEEGLKFMVYLQKENIIDESGMPKERFSAEFPKEGPSILRIQQVVRGDSAAYFCASSPAGLGYNEQFFGPGTRLTVL.

This clonotype was recorded at least ten times. The chain joins TRBV30 to TRBJ1-5; D is ambiguous. The CDR3 covers 13 residues. V was shortened by 6 bases and J by 3 bases, with 12 bases between the two germline ends. Germline V gene sequence: CDR1 GTSNPN, CDR2 SVGIG (reference sequence). CDR3 sequence reads: CACALGYNQPQHF. The DNA of the CDR3 is TGTGCCTGTGCACTTGGGTACAATCAGCCCCAGCATTTT.

The table lists this clonotype with many counts. J is TRBJ1-6 and V is TRBV12-3 or TRBV12-4, with D unresolved. This CDR3 region has 13 residues. V gave up 6 bases and J gave up 11 bases, with 14 bases separating them. In DNA form, the CDR3 reads TGTGCCAGCAGCCTCAAGGAGGACGCACCCCTCCACTTT. It yields the protein CASSLKEDAPLHF.